This entry lists 13 T cell receptor beta chains sequenced from one sample in a study of blood T cell repertoires in COVID-19. Sequenced by immunoSEQ multiplex PCR; TCRdb stores in-frame clones only, minus some. The sample contains 80,000 to 95,000 clones, 85% of which appear only once. Sequenced: peripheral blood. The source is an elderly man with acute or convalescent COVID-19.

The chain is built from TRBV29-1 and TRBJ1-5, with D perhaps TRBD1 (5 bases). CDR3 length: 14 residues. Germline CDR1 reads SQVTM; CDR2 reads ANQGSEA. Trimming cost V 1 base and J 1 base, with 8 bases left between them. CDR3 region: CSVEAGGSNQPQHF. The CDR3 DNA reads as TGCAGCGTTGAAGCCGGGGGAAGCAATCAGCCCCAGCATTTT.

The chain carries TRBV28 and TRBJ2-5; a possible D gene is TRBD1 (7 bases). CDR1 is MDHEN and CDR2 is SYDVKM in the germline V gene. Trimming stripped 5 bases from V and 6 bases from J, with 16 bases between. The CDR3 runs 14 residues. The CDR3 DNA reads as TGTGCCAGCAGTCCCCAGGGGGGCCTGAAGACCCAGTACTTC. Translation gives CASSPQGGLKTQYF.

This sequence joins TRBV18 and TRBJ1-1; D is unresolved. The CDR3 totals 14 residues. Trimming stripped 3 bases from V and 1 base from J, with 9 bases between. In germline, CDR1 is KGHSH, CDR2 LQKENI. CDR3 in DNA: TGTGCCAGCTCACCCCGTGGAGGGAACACTGAAGCTTTCTTT. Its protein product is CASSPRGGNTEAFF. The full variable domain, completed using reference TRBV18 and TRBJ1-1, is NAGVMQNPRHLVRRRGQEARLRCSPMKGHSHVYWYRQLPEEGLKFMVYLQKENIIDESGMPKERFSAEFPKEGPSILRIQQVVRGDSAAYFCASSPRGGNTEAFFGQGTRLTVV.

This chain connects TRBV2 to TRBJ1-5; D remains ambiguous. V was clipped by 6 bases and J by 4 bases, with 10 bases between them. Germline V lookup: CDR1 SNHLY, CDR2 FYNNEI. The CDR3 runs to 13 residues. The CDR3 DNA reads as TGTGCCAGCAGAGGGAGGGAGAATCAGCCCCAGCATTTT. Residues: CASRGRENQPQHF.

This chain links TRBV27 with TRBJ2-7; D is possibly TRBD2 (5 bases). The CDR3 sequence is 14 residues long. Germline assignment: CDR1 MNHEY and CDR2 SMNVEV (reference sequence). Trimming pared 4 bases from V and 4 bases from J, leaving 14 bases between. CDR3 in DNA: TGTGCCAGCAGTTCCCTCGGGAAAGGGTACGAGCAGTACTTC. The encoded protein is CASSSLGKGYEQYF.

J is TRBJ1-5 and V is TRBV28, with 10 bases identical to TRBD1. Losses at the gene ends were 6 bases for V and 5 bases for J; bases not matched to a gene: 4. The V gene's germline CDR1 is MDHEN and CDR2 SYDVKM. The CDR3 sequence is 14 residues long. DNA of the CDR3: TGTGCCAGCAGACTAGACAGGGGGCATCAGCCCCAGCATTTT. It specifies CASRLDRGHQPQHF.

The chain couples TRBV18 to TRBJ1-2; 8 positions match TRBD1. This CDR3 spans 16 amino acids. Germline lookup yields CDR1 KGHSH and CDR2 LQKENI. J lost 8 bases, V lost 3 bases, and 14 bases had no gene match. The CDR3 protein is CASSPSTGALALGYTF. The CDR3 bases are TGTGCCAGCTCACCCTCGACAGGGGCCTTGGCCTTAGGCTACACCTTC.

The chain combines TRBV2 with TRBJ2-1; a weak D match, TRBD2 (7 bases). CDR1 SNHLY and CDR2 FYNNEI come from the germline V gene. This CDR3 has 16 amino acids. With 2 bases removed from V and 0 bases from J, the gap between germline ends came to 11 bases. CDR3 in amino acids: CASSELGGRSYNEQFF. The CDR3 DNA sequence: TGTGCCAGCAGTGAATTGGGGGGGCGCTCCTACAATGAGCAGTTCTTC.

The chain uses TRBV27 and TRBJ2-2; 12 nucleotides line up with TRBD2. The junction had 9 bases not matched to a gene; V was cut back by 7 bases and J by 0 bases. Looked up from germline, CDR1 is MNHEY and CDR2 is SMNVEV (reference sequence). The CDR3 runs 18 residues. The CDR3 spells CASTRLAGGFTNTGELFF. In DNA, the CDR3 is TGTGCCAGCACTCGGCTAGCGGGAGGGTTCACGAACACCGGGGAGCTGTTTTTT.

The V and J genes are TRBV19 and TRBJ1-2; 8 bases map to TRBD1. With 5 bases clipped from V and 6 bases from J, the junction kept 2 bases outside the gene matches. The CDR3 runs to 12 residues. Germline CDR1 LNHDA, CDR2 SQIVND (reference sequence). CDR3 sequence: CASSGQGNGYTF. The CDR3 DNA follows: TGTGCCAGTAGTGGACAGGGAAATGGCTACACCTTC.

The J gene is TRBJ1-1, the V gene TRBV11-2; no reliable D call. This CDR3 has 17 residues. Per germline, CDR1 SGHAT and CDR2 FQNNGV. V was cut by 4 bases and J by 1 base, with 19 bases left in between. The CDR3 DNA is TGTGCCAGCAGCTCCAATTCGAGGTTCTCGAGGAACACTGAAGCTTTCTTT. This sequence encodes CASSSNSRFSRNTEAFF.

This sequence joins TRBV30 and TRBJ1-6; 9 nucleotides agree with TRBD1. After removal of 3 bases from V and 7 bases from J, the junction contained 4 bases not matched to a gene. The CDR3 is 14 residues long. Germline CDR1 GTSNPN, CDR2 SVGIG (reference sequence). The CDR3: CAWRGDRENSPLHF. CDR3 bases: TGTGCCTGGAGGGGGGACAGGGAGAATTCACCCCTCCACTTT.

The chain has TRBV6-1 and TRBJ2-7; the match to TRBD1 covers 10 bases. The CDR3 has 15 amino acids. V lost 2 bases and J lost 3; bases outside the gene matches: 4. CDR1 is MNHNS, CDR2 SASEGT, per germline. In DNA, the CDR3 is TGTGCCAGCAGTGAAACGTGGGACAGGGGCTACGAGCAGTACTTC. Amino acid sequence: CASSETWDRGYEQYF.